The clone carrying this T cell receptor (beta chain) was seen at least ten times. Its target is not known. The data were obtained in a study of T cells after yellow fever vaccination. Regarding the study as a whole: FACS-sorted repertoires might harbor abundant contaminating clonotypes from the bulk population. Post-booster samples contained most primary-vaccination clones (roughly 96% CD4, 70% to 90% CD8). Weaker, the secondary response peaked sooner, at day 5 versus 15.

The CDR3 has 14 amino acids. Trimming took 4 bases from V and 6 from J, leaving 16 bases between them. From germline, CDR1 is SGHTA and CDR2 FQGNSA. Template-switching 5'RACE yielded the TCR cDNA; a universal primer site and UMIs were added in the process. TCRdb independently ran MiXCR on the 5' RACE reads; one entry per CDR3 protein. The sample lists around 310,000 distinct CDR3 sequences; approximately 4% were seen once. The sequences come from PBMCs, collected 5 days after the yellow fever booster vaccination. This TCR was sampled from a man aged 18 to 30 who received the YFV17D yellow fever vaccine. The rearrangement uses TRBV7-2 and TRBJ2-7, with D hard to call. Written as DNA, the CDR3 is TGTGCCAGCAGCTCCGGCGGTCTTAAGACCGAGCAGTACGTC. This encodes CASSSGGLKTEQYV.